The 14 T cell receptor beta chains below all came from one sample that was sequenced in a study of T cell responses to AZD1222 COVID-19 vaccine. Method: immunoSEQ multiplex PCR; TCRdb's copy keeps in-frame clones and lacks some. The top ten clones hold 12% to 15% of a sample with roughly 100,000 clones, about four fifths of them seen once. Sequencing was performed on peripheral blood, taken 28 days after the second AZD1222 dose. Every receptor here comes from an adult who received the AZD1222 COVID-19 vaccine.

The chain combines TRBV9 with TRBJ2-1, with TRBD1 matching 7 bases. The CDR3 totals 16 residues. CDR1 and CDR2 from the germline V gene are SGDLS and YYNGEE. J lost 0 bases, V lost 2 bases, and 5 bases had no gene match. The CDR3 region is CASSVAGTASYNEQFF. For the CDR3, the DNA is TGTGCCAGCAGCGTTGCAGGGACAGCCTCCTACAATGAGCAGTTCTTC. Full variable domain (rest looked up from reference TRBV9 and TRBJ2-1): DSGVTQTPKHLITATGQRVTLRCSPRSGDLSVYWYQQSLDQGLQFLIQYYNGEERAKGNILERFSAQQFPDLHSELNLSSLELGDSALYFCASSVAGTASYNEQFFGPGTRLTVL.

The rearrangement links TRBV5-4 to TRBJ2-7; 8 bases are shared with TRBD1. The CDR3 is 14 residues long. With V trimmed by 4 bases and J by 2 bases, 5 bases remained unmatched. CDR1 and CDR2 from the germline V gene are SGHNT and YYREEE (reference sequence). CDR3 loop: CASSPGTGAYEQYF. The CDR3 coding sequence is TGTGCCAGCAGCCCCGGGACAGGTGCCTACGAGCAGTACTTC.

This chain's CDR3 is CASSPRVRGNSGNTIYF. DNA for the CDR3: TGTGCCAGCTCACCACGAGTCCGGGGTAACTCTGGAAACACCATATATTTT. The chain joins TRBV18 to TRBJ1-3; D is uncertain. This CDR3 contains 17 residues. Per the germline V gene, CDR1 is KGHSH and CDR2 is LQKENI. Trimming cost V 1 base and J 0 bases, with 13 bases left between them.

This clone was observed a single time. V usage is TRBV6-5 and J usage is TRBJ1-2; D is uncertain. This CDR3 region has 13 residues. V was pared by 7 bases and J by 3 bases, with 12 bases between. Germline-derived CDR1 and CDR2 are MNHEY and SVGAGI. In nucleotides, the CDR3 is TGTGCCAGCACCCCCACACCCGACTATGGCTACACCTTC. Amino acids: CASTPTPDYGYTF.

J is TRBJ1-4 and V is TRBV7-3, with D hard to call. This CDR3 comprises 16 residues. Germline loops: CDR1 SGHTA, CDR2 FQGTGA. Trimming shortened V by 1 base and J by 5 bases, and 14 bases separated the two germline ends. The CDR3 region is CASSLNGRGSNEKLFF. For the CDR3, the DNA is TGTGCCAGCAGCTTAAACGGGAGAGGGAGCAATGAAAAACTGTTTTTT.

This chain connects TRBV6-2 or TRBV6-3 to TRBJ1-2; D remains ambiguous. The ends were cut back, 2 bases at V and 5 bases at J, with 9 bases in the middle. The CDR3 has 13 residues. Germline CDR1 is MNHEY and CDR2 is SVGEGT. The CDR3 coding sequence is TGTGCCAGCAGTTACAGTGAGTTGTATGGCTACACCTTC. This translates into CASSYSELYGYTF.

The chain couples TRBV19 to TRBJ1-1; a weak D match, TRBD1 (5 bases). CDR3 size: 16 residues. CDR1 is LNHDA, CDR2 SQIVND, per germline (reference sequence). The V end lost 9 bases, the J end lost 2 bases, and 22 bases lay between the germline ends. Written as DNA, the CDR3 is TGTGCCAGCCGGCCCCCAGGGATAAAGAAAAACACTGAAGCTTTCTTT. Translation gives CASRPPGIKKNTEAFF.

The CDR3 nucleotides read TGTGCCATCAGTGCTGGACAGGGAAGAGAATCACCCCTCCACTTT. It yields the protein CAISAGQGRESPLHF. The chain couples TRBV10-3 to TRBJ1-6; TRBD1 matches 8 bases. From germline, CDR1 is ENHRY and CDR2 SYGVKD. The CDR3 is 15 residues long. The J segment lost 10 bases and the V segment lost 4 bases, leaving 9 bases of the junction unmatched.

This clone showed up just a few times. This chain connects TRBV7-2 to TRBJ2-2; D is uncertain. Trimming pared 5 bases from V and 0 bases from J, leaving 13 bases between. The germline CDR1 and CDR2 sequences are SGHTA and FQGNSA. The CDR3 sequence is 16 residues long. The CDR3 DNA follows: TGTGCCAGCAGCCCCTGGGGTCTGGCGAACACCGGGGAGCTGTTTTTT. Amino acids: CASSPWGLANTGELFF.

The V call is TRBV7-2, the J call TRBJ2-3; no firm D call. Germline CDR1 reads SGHTA; CDR2 reads FQGNSA. The CDR3 covers 15 residues. The V end was cut by 3 bases, the J end by 1 base, with 11 bases between. CDR3 protein: CASSFGFRGTDTQYF. The CDR3 coding sequence is TGTGCCAGCAGCTTTGGGTTTCGAGGCACAGATACGCAGTATTTT.

The CDR3 reads CSVEGGQGNEKLFF. The CDR3 DNA follows: TGCAGCGTTGAAGGGGGACAGGGAAACGAAAAACTGTTTTTT. The chain couples TRBV29-1 to TRBJ1-4, with 9 bases matching TRBD1. CDR1 and CDR2 (germline): SQVTM, ANQGSEA. This CDR3 contains 14 residues. The V gene end was trimmed by 1 base and the J gene end by 8 bases; junction bases not matched to a gene: 5.

The chain combines TRBV5-4 with TRBJ2-7, with TRBD1 as a possible D gene (6 bases). CDR1 SGHNT and CDR2 YYREEE come from the germline V gene (reference sequence). The CDR3 runs 14 residues. V was trimmed by 0 bases and J by 2 bases, leaving 9 bases between them. CDR3 loop: CASSLVPGAYEQYF. In DNA, the CDR3 is TGTGCCAGCAGCTTGGTCCCAGGGGCCTACGAGCAGTACTTC.

The rearrangement joins TRBV10-1 to TRBJ2-3; D possibly corresponds to TRBD1 (5 bases). Germline CDR1 is WNHNN and CDR2 is SYGVQD (reference sequence). The V gene lost 0 bases and the J gene lost 0 bases, with 16 bases spanning the gap. The CDR3 has 18 amino acids. The CDR3 reads CASSESGHTASSTDTQYF. The CDR3 DNA is TGCGCCAGCAGTGAGTCAGGACATACAGCTTCTAGCACAGATACGCAGTATTTT.

The CDR3 is CASSGQGGTEAFF. CDR3 coding DNA: TGTGCCAGCAGCGGACAGGGCGGCACTGAAGCTTTCTTT. This chain links TRBV7-9 with TRBJ1-1, with TRBD1 matching over 8 bases. The V and J ends lost 5 bases and 4 bases, in that order; junction bases with no gene match: 3. The CDR3 has 13 amino acids. The germline V gene encodes CDR1 SEHNR and CDR2 FQNEAQ (reference sequence). The full variable domain, rest sourced from reference TRBV7-9 and TRBJ1-1, is DTGVSQNPRHKITKRGQNVTFRCDPISEHNRLYWYRQTLGQGPEFLTYFQNEAQLEKSRLLSDRFSAERPKGSFSTLEIQRTEQGDSAMYLCASSGQGGTEAFFGQGTRLTVV.